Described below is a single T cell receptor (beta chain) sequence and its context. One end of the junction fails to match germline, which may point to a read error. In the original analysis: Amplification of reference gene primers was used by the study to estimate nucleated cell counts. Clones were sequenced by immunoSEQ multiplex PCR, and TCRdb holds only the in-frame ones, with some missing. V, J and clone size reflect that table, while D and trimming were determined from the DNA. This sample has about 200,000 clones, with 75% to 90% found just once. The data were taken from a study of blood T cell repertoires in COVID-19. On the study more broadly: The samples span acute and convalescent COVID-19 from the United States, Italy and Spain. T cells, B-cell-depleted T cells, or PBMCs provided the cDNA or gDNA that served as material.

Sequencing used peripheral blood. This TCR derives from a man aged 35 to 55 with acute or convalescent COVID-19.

CDR3 loop: CASSLSGALGTDFNF. The CDR3 DNA follows: TGTGCCAGCAGTTTATCGGGGGCCCTGGGGACGGACTTCAATTTT. The chain has TRBV27 and TRBJ1-5; tentatively, D is TRBD1 (6 bases). Germline V gives CDR1 MNHEY, CDR2 SMNVEV (reference sequence). There are 15 residues in the CDR3.